The 28 T cell receptor beta chains in this list originate from one sample, sequenced in a study of blood T cell repertoires in COVID-19. Clones were sequenced by immunoSEQ multiplex PCR, and TCRdb holds only the in-frame ones, with some missing. The table lists more than 400,000 clones, 70% to 90% of them singletons, with approximately 2.9% in the top ten. Material: peripheral blood. These TCRs come from a human donor in a cohort sampled during active COVID-19.

This clone was observed a handful of times. The chain is built from TRBV4-2 and TRBJ1-2; a weak D match, TRBD1 (6 bases). Trimming removed 4 bases from V and 8 bases from J, with 23 bases in between. Looked up from germline, CDR1 is LGHNA and CDR2 is YNFKEQ. The CDR3 consists of 16 residues. The CDR3 bases are TGTGCCAGCAGCCCCTTAAAATCACAGGGAAGCTACGGCTACACCTTC. Amino acids: CASSPLKSQGSYGYTF.

The CDR3 loop is CASSSNRQGNQPQHF. CDR3 nucleotide sequence: TGTGCCAGCAGTTCAAACCGACAGGGCAATCAGCCCCAGCATTTT. The chain uses TRBV6-6 and TRBJ1-5, with TRBD1 as a possible D gene (6 bases). Trimming pared 4 bases from V and 2 bases from J, leaving 12 bases between. In germline, CDR1 is MNHNY, CDR2 SVGAGI (reference sequence). This CDR3 region has 15 residues.

This clone has a handful of counts. The chain links TRBV18 to TRBJ2-2; D unclear. The CDR3 has 14 amino acids. Germline CDR1 KGHSH, CDR2 LQKENI. Trimming removed 6 bases from V and 5 bases from J, with 13 bases in between. CDR3 bases: TGTGCCAGCTCGAGGATCGACGGGACCGGGGAGCTGTTTTTT. Translation gives CASSRIDGTGELFF.

V usage is TRBV28 and J usage is TRBJ1-1, with 9 positions matching TRBD1. This CDR3 comprises 17 residues. The V gene end was trimmed by 6 bases and the J gene end by 1 base; junction bases not matched to a gene: 12. Germline loops: CDR1 MDHEN, CDR2 SYDVKM. This CDR3 reads CASRRPGTGTRNTEAFF. The CDR3 DNA is TGTGCCAGCAGGAGACCCGGGACAGGGACCCGGAACACTGAAGCTTTCTTT.

The chain links TRBV3-1 (or the pseudogene TRBV3-2) to TRBJ2-1, with 9 bases that match TRBD1. Per the germline V gene, CDR1 is LGHDT and CDR2 is YNNKEL (reference sequence). The CDR3 loop spans 16 amino acids. Trimming removed 0 bases from V and 5 bases from J; junction bases left unmatched: 5. The CDR3 loop reads CASSQEGQGNNNEQFF. CDR3 DNA sequence: TGTGCCAGCAGCCAAGAGGGACAGGGTAACAACAATGAGCAGTTCTTC.

This chain joins TRBV28 and TRBJ1-2; 7 bases map to TRBD1. Germline V lookup: CDR1 MDHEN, CDR2 SYDVKM. This CDR3 contains 13 residues. V dropped 4 bases and J dropped 5; count of bases not matched to a gene: 4. The CDR3 reads CASSSGGQYGYTF. DNA of the CDR3: TGTGCCAGCAGTTCAGGGGGACAATATGGCTACACCTTC.

This clone was seen a few times. The V call is TRBV4-1, the J call TRBJ1-2, with D hard to call. V gave up 1 base and J gave up 8 bases, with 8 bases separating them. Germline assignment: CDR1 MGHRA and CDR2 YSYEKL. The CDR3 has 12 amino acids. The CDR3 protein is CASSQVLGGYTF. The CDR3 DNA reads as TGCGCCAGCAGCCAAGTCCTTGGCGGCTACACCTTC.

The chain employs TRBV7-9 and TRBJ2-4, with D possibly matching TRBD2 (5 bases). The CDR3 extends over 12 amino acids. The V end lost 4 bases, the J end lost 8 bases, and 9 bases lay between the germline ends. Germline CDR1 reads SEHNR; CDR2 reads FQNEAQ (reference sequence). The DNA of the CDR3 is TGTGCCAGCAGCTCACTAGGTTACATTCAGTACTTC. Protein: CASSSLGYIQYF.

The chain carries TRBV30 and TRBJ1-2; no reliable D call. V shed 2 bases and J shed 13 bases, with 14 bases lying between them. Germline lookup yields CDR1 GTSNPN and CDR2 SVGIG (reference sequence). The CDR3 has 11 residues. The CDR3 spells CAWSSREARTF. For the CDR3, the DNA is TGTGCCTGGAGTTCCCGGGAAGCACGCACCTTC.

This sequence joins TRBV2 and TRBJ2-5, with TRBD2 matching over 10 bases. The CDR3 consists of 15 residues. The ends lost 7 bases at V and 4 bases at J; junction bases unmatched: 9. Looked up from germline, CDR1 is SNHLY and CDR2 is FYNNEI. CDR3 nucleotides: TGTGCCAGCACCAGGGGACTAGCGATAGGAGAGACCCAGTACTTC. It is translated as CASTRGLAIGETQYF.

The chain employs TRBV7-2 and TRBJ2-7, with D unclear. V lost 2 bases to trimming and J lost 0 bases, with 8 bases between them. Looked up from germline, CDR1 is SGHTA and CDR2 is FQGNSA. CDR3 length: 14 residues. As DNA, the CDR3 is TGTGCCAGCAGCTTAAGGCGGAACTCCTACGAGCAGTACTTC. Translated, it gives CASSLRRNSYEQYF.

V and J are TRBV28 and TRBJ2-7; 7 bases are a match to TRBD1. Trimming removed 7 bases from V and 1 base from J; junction bases left unmatched: 10. CDR1 and CDR2 (germline): MDHEN, SYDVKM. The CDR3 totals 15 residues. The CDR3 region has the DNA TGTGCCAGCACCCCTATACAGGGGAGATCCTACGAGCAGTACTTC. Amino acids: CASTPIQGRSYEQYF. The full variable domain, rest sourced from reference TRBV28 and TRBJ2-7, is DVKVTQSSRYLVKRTGEKVFLECVQDMDHENMFWYRQDPGLGLRLIYFSYDVKMKEKGDIPEGYSVSREKKERFSLILESASTNQTSMYLCASTPIQGRSYEQYFGPGTRLTVT.

This clone was seen only once. The chain couples TRBV4-1 to TRBJ2-1; TRBD2 matches 10 bases. Trimming took 5 bases from V and 3 from J; bases not matched to a gene: 4. The CDR3 is made up of 15 amino acids. Germline V lookup: CDR1 MGHRA, CDR2 YSYEKL. DNA of the CDR3: TGCGCCAGCAGCGCCGGGACTAGCGTCTACAATGAGCAGTTCTTC. Translated: CASSAGTSVYNEQFF.

The gene calls are TRBV19 and TRBJ1-1; 7 bases match TRBD1. V was clipped by 1 base and J by 3 bases; unmatched bases: 2. Germline V gives CDR1 LNHDA, CDR2 SQIVND (reference sequence). The CDR3 covers 14 residues. The CDR3 loop is CASSIGGQYTEAFF. For the CDR3, the DNA is TGTGCCAGTAGTATAGGGGGACAGTACACTGAAGCTTTCTTT.

V is TRBV5-1 and J is TRBJ1-1; D unresolved. The V gene lost 4 bases and the J gene lost 1 base, with 11 bases spanning the gap. The CDR3 runs 14 residues. The germline V gene encodes CDR1 SGHRS and CDR2 YFSETQ. CDR3 DNA sequence: TGCGCCAGCAGCCACCCTACCCCGAACACTGAAGCTTTCTTT. Encoded protein: CASSHPTPNTEAFF.

The chain links TRBV6-5 to TRBJ2-5; 8 nucleotides line up with TRBD2. Looked up from germline, CDR1 is MNHEY and CDR2 is SVGAGI. The trim removed 5 bases at V and 4 bases at J, leaving 3 bases unmatched. CDR3 size: 13 residues. The CDR3 DNA is TGTGCCAGCAGTCCGGGGGGGGGAGAGACCCAGTACTTC. Amino acids: CASSPGGGETQYF.

The chain is built from TRBV28 and TRBJ1-1; D is unresolved. V was shortened by 3 bases and J by 6 bases, with 11 bases between the two germline ends. Germline CDR1 reads MDHEN; CDR2 reads SYDVKM. The CDR3 is 13 residues long. The CDR3 DNA is TGTGCCAGCAGTTTTAGCGGAAGGGCTGAAGCTTTCTTT. Translation: CASSFSGRAEAFF. Full variable domain (remainder filled in from reference TRBV28 and TRBJ1-1): DVKVTQSSRYLVKRTGEKVFLECVQDMDHENMFWYRQDPGLGLRLIYFSYDVKMKEKGDIPEGYSVSREKKERFSLILESASTNQTSMYLCASSFSGRAEAFFGQGTRLTVV.

The chain combines TRBV28 with TRBJ2-7; D ambiguous. CDR3 size: 12 residues. The V and J ends lost 6 bases and 4 bases respectively, with 10 bases between them. In germline, CDR1 is MDHEN, CDR2 SYDVKM. The CDR3 bases are TGTGCCAGCAGCGGTAATCGTTACGAGCAGTACTTC. This encodes CASSGNRYEQYF.

The chain joins TRBV2 to TRBJ2-3; possibly TRBD2 for D (6 bases). The germline gives CDR1 SNHLY, CDR2 FYNNEI. Trimming removed 6 bases at V and 6 bases at J, with 22 bases between. The CDR3 runs 16 residues. The CDR3 region is CASRRRDSPGLDTQYF. The CDR3 DNA reads TGTGCCAGCAGACGCCGGGACTCACCTGGATTGGATACGCAGTATTTT. Full variable domain (remainder filled in from reference TRBV2 and TRBJ2-3): EPEVTQTPSHQVTQMGQEVILRCVPISNHLYFYWYRQILGQKVEFLVSFYNNEISEKSEIFDDQFSVERPDGSNFTLKIRSTKLEDSAMYFCASRRRDSPGLDTQYFGPGTRLTVL.

This clone was seen a handful of times. CDR3 region: CASSLLGPSYYNEQFF. Here the CDR3 DNA reads TGTGCCAGCAGCTTACTGGGTCCTAGCTATTACAATGAGCAGTTCTTC. The chain combines TRBV11-2 with TRBJ2-1, with a tentative D call TRBD2 (5 bases). Germline loops: CDR1 SGHAT, CDR2 FQNNGV. Trimming removed 2 bases from V and 4 bases from J, with 15 bases in between. The CDR3 is 16 residues long.

The genes are TRBV6-1 and TRBJ1-3; D is undetermined. Trimming took 8 bases from V and 0 from J, leaving 11 bases between them. CDR1 and CDR2 from the germline V gene are MNHNS and SASEGT. The CDR3 contains 14 residues. The CDR3, as DNA: TGTGCCAGCCTTGGCGCGGTCTCTGGAAACACCATATATTTT. This codes for CASLGAVSGNTIYF.

The chain links TRBV19 to TRBJ1-1, with D tentatively TRBD1 (5 bases). The CDR3 spans 14 residues. V shed 7 bases and J shed 8 bases, with 20 bases lying between them. Germline CDR1 and CDR2: LNHDA and SQIVND (reference sequence). CDR3 in DNA: TGTGCCAGTATAGGGCGGGATGGACATCACGAAGCTTTCTTT. Its protein is CASIGRDGHHEAFF.

This clone was picked up one time. The rearrangement uses TRBV7-9 and TRBJ1-1; TRBD1 might be the D (5 bases). CDR1 and CDR2 from the germline V gene are SEHNR and FQNEAQ (reference sequence). There are 13 residues in the CDR3. The V end lost 4 bases, the J end lost 3 bases, and 9 bases lay between the germline ends. The CDR3, as DNA: TGTGCCAGCAGCTCTTTGACAGACACTGAAGCTTTCTTT. As protein: CASSSLTDTEAFF.

V and J are TRBV27 and TRBJ1-5; D unresolved. Germline CDR1 and CDR2: MNHEY and SMNVEV (reference sequence). Trimming removed 3 bases at V and 0 bases at J, with 6 bases between. The CDR3 has 14 amino acids. The CDR3: CASSFANSNQPQHF. The DNA of the CDR3 is TGTGCCAGCAGTTTCGCGAATAGCAATCAGCCCCAGCATTTT.

The chain links TRBV15 to TRBJ1-3; 8 bases fit TRBD1. Germline V gene sequence: CDR1 LNHNV, CDR2 YYDKDF (reference sequence). With V trimmed by 8 bases and J by 0 bases, 6 bases remained unmatched. CDR3 size: 15 residues. The CDR3 is CATQTGAASGNTIYF. The CDR3 nucleotides read TGTGCCACCCAGACAGGGGCCGCCTCTGGAAACACCATATATTTT.

In its sample, this clone was seen a few times. The genes are TRBV2 and TRBJ2-1; TRBD1 aligns across 7 bases. J lost 2 bases, V lost 7 bases, and 8 bases had no gene match. From germline, CDR1 is SNHLY and CDR2 FYNNEI. The CDR3 is 15 residues long. The CDR3 region has the DNA TGTGCCAGCAACCGAATGACAGGGCCCTACAATGAGCAGTTCTTC. This encodes CASNRMTGPYNEQFF.

This clone was counted a few times. This sequence joins TRBV3-1 (or the pseudogene TRBV3-2) and TRBJ2-7, with D hard to call. CDR3 size: 12 residues. V was clipped by 4 bases and J by 3 bases, with 7 bases between them. Germline-derived CDR1 and CDR2 are LGHDT and YNNKEL (reference sequence). The CDR3 here is CASSPLGYEQYF. The DNA of the CDR3 is TGTGCCAGCAGCCCCCTAGGCTACGAGCAGTACTTC.

The gene calls are TRBV5-4 and TRBJ2-5; 13 bases match TRBD2. Trimming at V came to 5 bases and at J to 6 bases, leaving 13 bases not matched to a gene. The CDR3 is 17 residues long. Per the germline V gene, CDR1 is SGHNT and CDR2 is YYREEE (reference sequence). The CDR3 coding sequence is TGTGCCAGCAGTTTAGGACTAGCGGGAGAGGGTCGAAAGACCCAGTACTTC. This encodes CASSLGLAGEGRKTQYF.